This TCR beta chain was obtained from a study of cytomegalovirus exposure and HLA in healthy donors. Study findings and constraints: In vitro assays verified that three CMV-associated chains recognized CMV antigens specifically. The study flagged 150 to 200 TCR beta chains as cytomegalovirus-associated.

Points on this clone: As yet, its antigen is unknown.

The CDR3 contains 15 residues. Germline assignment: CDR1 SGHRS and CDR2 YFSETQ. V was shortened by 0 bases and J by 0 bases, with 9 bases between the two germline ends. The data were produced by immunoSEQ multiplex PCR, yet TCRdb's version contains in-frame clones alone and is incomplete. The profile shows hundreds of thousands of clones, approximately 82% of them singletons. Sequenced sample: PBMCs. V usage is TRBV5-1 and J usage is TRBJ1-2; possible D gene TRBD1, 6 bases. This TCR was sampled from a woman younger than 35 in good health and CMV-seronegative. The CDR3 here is CASSLGDIANYGYTF. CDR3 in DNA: TGCGCCAGCAGCTTGGGGGACATAGCTAACTATGGCTACACCTTC. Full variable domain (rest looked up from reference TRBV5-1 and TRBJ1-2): KAGVTQTPRYLIKTRGQQVTLSCSPISGHRSVSWYQQTPGQGLQFLFEYFSETQRNKGNFPGRFSGRQFSNSRSEMNVSTLELGDSALYLCASSLGDIANYGYTFGSGTRLTVV.